This TCR beta chain was profiled in a study of vaccination and CD4 T cells after COVID-19 (dated 2022 in TCRdb). Background on the whole study: SARS-CoV-2 positivity had been established in the convalescent patients by nasal swab PCR, and mild disease was recorded in eight to ten of these patients and severe disease in one. In the convalescent cohort there were six males and four females, among whom were two Hispanic individuals, seven Caucasians, two Asians and one multiracial person. Participants received two doses of either the Pfizer-BioNTech BNT162b2 vaccine (n=8) or the Moderna mRNA-1273 vaccine (n=2). Post-COVID blood samples from convalescent patients were collected a median of 101 days after diagnosis, with a range of about 35 to 180 days. Post-vaccine blood samples were taken a median of roughly 75 days after the second vaccine dose, with a range of about 13 to 250 days. Culture stimuli were overlapping spike peptide pools from SARS-CoV-2 and from the common cold coronaviruses HCoV-NL63, HCoV-OC43 and HCoV-229E. Control cultures used a CEFX viral epitope pool as positive control, an HIV-1 Nef peptide pool as negative control, or no peptide. The spike-specific CD4+ TCR repertoire was compared before and after mRNA vaccination in 10 to 11 COVID-19 convalescent patients and a few infection-naive healthy vaccine recipients.

In the paper's terms, the treatment or condition label means: approximately nine-day PBMC culture with coronavirus spike peptide pools or control peptides (ViraFEST assay). The ViraFEST assay, used in the study, expanded antigen-specific T cells with peptide pools and then identified the expanded clonotypes through TCR sequencing. The convalescent patients' positive SARS-CoV-2 PCR tests fell between March and December 2020, which was before the Alpha, Beta and Delta variants emerged in the United States. PBMCs were cultured at roughly 1.8 million per well in IMDM supplemented with around 5% human AB serum and 8 to 10 IU/ml IL-2, with roughly 10 ug/ml peptide pools added. On days 3 and 7, half of the culture medium was replaced with fresh IL-2-containing medium. After less than twelve days of culture, CD4+ T cells were isolated by negative selection with the EasySep CD4+ T cell isolation kit. Ficoll-Paque Plus gradient centrifugation was used to isolate PBMCs from whole blood, and the isolated PBMCs were then either used fresh or cryopreserved at -140C. In general, triplicate wells were set up for every culture condition.

Trimming removed 8 bases from V and 6 bases from J; the gene matches leave 9 bases unexplained. The germline V gene encodes CDR1 SNHLY and CDR2 FYNNEI. The CDR3 measures 14 amino acids from cysteine to phenylalanine. Just CDR3 DNA is preserved here, 42 bases in frame from base 1. This clonotype appeared a few times. Its specific antigen is unknown. No quality values exist for individual bases; no much larger clone is one base distant. The library was prepared using PCR. DNA from cultured CD4+ T cells was subjected to TCR sequencing with the Oncomine TCR Beta short-read assay at the Johns Hopkins FTIC core. The QIAamp micro DNA kit was used to extract genomic DNA from the cultured CD4+ T cells. Oncomine TCR Beta libraries from cultured CD4+ T cells were pooled using unique dual indexes and sequenced on an Illumina iSeq 100. Per the original workflow: Non-productive sequences were filtered out, and CDR3s that did not start with C, did not end with F or W, or were shorter than 7 amino acids were discarded. The MANAFEST web application was used to identify antigen-specific clonotypes by comparing peptide-stimulated wells against reference wells and other culture wells. Positive clones required FDR below 0.05, an odds ratio above 5, and productive frequency above 0.1% in at least two of three replicate wells. Clonotypes that were significantly expanded in both SARS-CoV-2 spike wells and at least one common cold coronavirus spike condition were defined as cross-reactive. Levenshtein distances (stringdist) and unrooted phylogenetic trees (ape) in R version 3.6.1 were used to assess CDR3 homology. The public reads were quality trimmed at Q25 with fastp and then assembled into clones with MiXCR by TCRdb, keeping productive beta chains. One record per CDR3 amino acid sequence lists the most common genes and DNA. Here the V and J calls rest on TCRdb's processing, not on the authors' analysis. In all, the sample holds some 14,000 distinct CDR3 sequences, and about half of those were seen once. The ten largest clones represent about 10% of the sample.

Results the study describes overall, beyond this receptor: Relatively few convalescent patients were included in the study, and early timepoints after natural infection were not analyzed. Of the vaccine-specific clones in convalescent patients, 304 of 307, or nearly all, reacted only to SARS-CoV-2 spike and did not cross-react with common cold coronaviruses. The median count of SARS-CoV-2-reactive clonotypes went up from 20 to 25 after infection to a few dozen after vaccination, although the change was not significant. Among convalescent patients, a median about 86% of the SARS-CoV-2-reactive clones seen after vaccination appeared only after vaccination, which suggests priming specific to the vaccine.

This sequence was found in a human donor who had recovered from COVID-19. Sequences were obtained from CD4+ T cells from blood, cultured in vitro. The V and J genes are TRBV2 and TRBJ1-2, and TRBD1 aligns with 10 junction nucleotides. At the DNA level, the sequence is TGTGCCAGCTCCCCCGGGACAGGGGTACATGGCTACACCTTC. Protein translation: CASSPGTGVHGYTF.